Following are 27 T cell receptor beta chains from one sample sequenced in a study of memory CD4+ T cells and cytomegalovirus serostatus. Single viable CD3+CD4+CD8-CD45RO+ cells were sorted as the memory CD4+ T cells. Assay used: immunoSEQ multiplex PCR; TCRdb lists only in-frame clones, some missing. Of about 50,000 clones detected, around 80% appear once; the ten largest clones hold less than 0.85%. The sequenced sample was memory CD4+ T cells from blood. These receptors all come from an adult in good health and CMV-seronegative.

For the CDR3, the DNA is TGCGCCAGCAGCCGCCTGGACAGGGGAGACACTGAAGCTTTCTTT. It specifies CASSRLDRGDTEAFF. V and J are TRBV5-1 and TRBJ1-1; 9 bases map to TRBD1. The germline V gene has CDR1 SGHRS and CDR2 YFSETQ. There are 15 residues in the CDR3. Unmatched junction bases numbered 7, after V lost 4 bases and J lost 3 bases.

The genes are TRBV12-5 and TRBJ2-7; D is perhaps TRBD1 (5 bases). CDR3 length: 16 amino acids. Germline values: CDR1 LGHNT, CDR2 FRNRAP. V lost 2 bases and J 3 bases, leaving 17 bases between the germline ends. CDR3 sequence (DNA): TGTGCTAGTGGTTTGTTCGCTGGGGCAGCCAACTACGAGCAGTACTTC. Protein sequence: CASGLFAGAANYEQYF.

The chain couples TRBV29-1 to TRBJ2-3, with 12 bases lining up with TRBD2. The CDR3 length is 14 residues. Germline V gene data show CDR1 as SQVTM and CDR2 as ANQGSEA. The V segment lost 1 base and the J segment 5 bases; nucleotides outside the gene matches: 1. CDR3 sequence: CSVEASGRVDTQYF. The CDR3 DNA follows: TGCAGCGTTGAAGCTAGCGGGAGGGTAGATACGCAGTATTTT.

The CDR3 region has the DNA TGTGCCAGCAGTCCGTTCACCGGAGGGGGCACAGATACGCAGTATTTT. This codes for CASSPFTGGGTDTQYF. This chain uses TRBV27 with TRBJ2-3; a weak D match, TRBD2 (6 bases). Per germline, CDR1 MNHEY and CDR2 SMNVEV (reference sequence). The V end lost 5 bases, the J end lost 1 base, and 16 bases lay between the germline ends. The CDR3 runs 16 residues.

This chain connects TRBV7-2 to TRBJ2-7, with a tentative D call TRBD2 (6 bases). Trimming took off 1 base at V and 3 bases at J, with 10 bases between the two ends. Germline assignment: CDR1 SGHTA and CDR2 FQGNSA. The CDR3 spans 14 residues. The CDR3 protein is CASSLGRDGYEQYF. Written as DNA, the CDR3 is TGTGCCAGCAGCTTAGGGCGGGACGGCTACGAGCAGTACTTC.

The J gene is TRBJ2-5, the V gene TRBV11-2, with TRBD1 identical over 7 bases. Losses at the gene ends were 4 bases for V and 2 bases for J; bases not matched to a gene: 7. Germline lookup yields CDR1 SGHAT and CDR2 FQNNGV. The CDR3 has 15 amino acids. The CDR3 DNA reads as TGTGCCAGCAGCTACACCGGGACAGAGCAAGAGACCCAGTACTTC. Its protein is CASSYTGTEQETQYF.

This clone was found once. This chain links TRBV6-5 with TRBJ1-5, with TRBD1 as a possible D gene (5 bases). Germline V gives CDR1 MNHEY, CDR2 SVGAGI. V was trimmed by 11 bases and J by 4 bases, leaving 9 bases between them. The CDR3 loop spans 11 amino acids. CDR3 in amino acids: CAAGGNQPQHF. CDR3 sequence (DNA): TGTGCCGCCGGGGGAAATCAGCCCCAGCATTTT.

This sequence joins TRBV5-1 and TRBJ2-7; D call uncertain. Trimming cost V 5 bases and J 3 bases, with 9 bases left between them. The germline V gene has CDR1 SGHRS and CDR2 YFSETQ. The CDR3 has 12 amino acids. This CDR3 reads CASRNDFYEQYF. Written as DNA, the CDR3 is TGCGCCAGCAGGAATGACTTCTACGAGCAGTACTTC.

This clone turned up a few times. V and J are TRBV28 and TRBJ1-5, with D possibly TRBD1 on 6 matching bases. V was shortened by 2 bases and J by 6 bases, with 8 bases between the two germline ends. Germline V gene lookup returns CDR1 MDHEN and CDR2 SYDVKM. The CDR3 consists of 13 residues. The CDR3 sequence: CASSLNRAQPQHF. The CDR3 DNA reads as TGTGCCAGCAGTTTAAACAGGGCTCAGCCCCAGCATTTT.

The rearrangement links TRBV30 to TRBJ2-4, with 8 bases fitting TRBD2. Germline CDR1 is GTSNPN and CDR2 is SVGIG (reference sequence). With 1 base clipped from V and 0 bases from J, the junction kept 2 bases outside the gene matches. The CDR3 has 15 amino acids. Here the CDR3 reads CAWSAGGGAKNIQYF. DNA for the CDR3: TGTGCCTGGAGTGCCGGGGGGGGAGCCAAAAACATTCAGTACTTC.

The chain joins TRBV28 to TRBJ2-7; D unresolved. The germline V and J ends were trimmed by 8 bases and 6 bases, with 14 bases remaining between them. CDR1 is MDHEN and CDR2 is SYDVKM in the germline V gene. This CDR3 region has 12 residues. The CDR3 nucleotides read TGTGCCAGCCGACGGACCTATCTCGAGCAGTACTTC. It translates to CASRRTYLEQYF.

The chain uses TRBV27 and TRBJ2-6; D is undetermined. V lost 5 bases and J 2 bases, leaving 7 bases between the germline ends. There are 14 residues in the CDR3. CDR1 is MNHEY and CDR2 is SMNVEV in the germline V gene (reference sequence). The CDR3 nucleotides are TGTGCCAGCAGTCGCACCCCTGGGGCCAACGTCCTGACTTTC. This sequence encodes CASSRTPGANVLTF.

The V call is TRBV14, the J call TRBJ2-4, with 13 bases matching TRBD2. CDR1 and CDR2 (germline): SGHDN, FVKESK. The junction had 6 bases not matched to a gene; V was cut back by 4 bases and J by 6 bases. The CDR3 sequence is 16 residues long. CDR3 amino acids: CASSLTSGGAANIQYF. Written as DNA, the CDR3 is TGTGCCAGCAGCCTAACTAGCGGGGGGGCGGCAAACATTCAGTACTTC.

This clone appeared once. The chain employs TRBV11-2 and TRBJ2-7; maybe TRBD2 (6 bases). Trimming shortened V by 1 base and J by 3 bases, and 10 bases separated the two germline ends. The CDR3 consists of 14 residues. In germline, CDR1 is SGHAT, CDR2 FQNNGV. The CDR3 reads CASSLGTILYEQYF. DNA for the CDR3: TGTGCCAGCAGCTTAGGGACTATCCTCTACGAGCAGTACTTC.

This rearrangement joins TRBV6-1 to TRBJ2-5, with D uncertain. The germline V and J ends were trimmed by 2 bases and 0 bases, with 10 bases remaining between them. The CDR3 consists of 15 residues. The germline V gene has CDR1 MNHNS and CDR2 SASEGT. In DNA, the CDR3 is TGTGCCAGCAGTGAATGGCCCCGGCACCAAGAGACCCAGTACTTC. Encoded protein: CASSEWPRHQETQYF.

The chain links TRBV2 to TRBJ2-5; a possible D gene is TRBD1 (6 bases). V was trimmed by 4 bases and J by 5 bases, leaving 11 bases between them. Germline V CDR1 and CDR2: SNHLY, FYNNEI. CDR3 length: 13 amino acids. The CDR3 nucleotides read TGTGCCAGCAGTGTCTCGAGGGGGGAGACCCAGTACTTC. It specifies CASSVSRGETQYF.

This clone was detected a few times. This chain's CDR3 is CASSLAEGQGVDEKLFF. DNA for the CDR3: TGTGCCAGCAGCTTAGCGGAAGGACAGGGGGTGGATGAAAAACTGTTTTTT. The rearrangement uses TRBV7-8 and TRBJ1-4, with 10 bases identical to TRBD1. With V trimmed by 0 bases and J by 6 bases, 7 bases remained unmatched. Germline lookup yields CDR1 SGHVS and CDR2 FQNEAQ. The CDR3 loop spans 17 amino acids.

This clone was seen a handful of times. Other DNA sequences in this specimen translate into the identical CDR3. The rearrangement links TRBV18 to TRBJ2-7, with D unclear. The CDR3 is made up of 13 amino acids. Germline assignment: CDR1 KGHSH and CDR2 LQKENI. Trimming took off 3 bases at V and 4 bases at J, with 10 bases between the two ends. Here the CDR3 reads CASSPVGEYEQYF. CDR3 DNA: TGTGCCAGCTCACCCGTAGGAGAGTACGAGCAGTACTTC.

The CDR3 DNA follows: TGTGCCACCAGCAGTCTGGGAAGCTCCTACGAGCAGTACTTC. Translated, it gives CATSSLGSSYEQYF. This chain uses TRBV15 with TRBJ2-7; D call uncertain. V dropped 3 bases and J dropped 0 bases, with 9 bases sitting between them. The CDR3 loop spans 14 amino acids. Germline CDR1 LNHNV, CDR2 YYDKDF (reference sequence). The full variable domain, in which reference TRBV15 and TRBJ2-7 provide the parts outside the CDR3, is DAMVIQNPRYQVTQFGKPVTLSCSQTLNHNVMYWYQQKSSQAPKLLFHYYDKDFNNEADTPDNFQSRRPNTSFCFLDIRSPGLGDTAMYLCATSSLGSSYEQYFGPGTRLTVT.

The chain recombines TRBV20-1 with TRBJ2-7; either TRBD1 or TRBD2 may supply D (5 bases each). The germline V and J ends were trimmed by 2 bases and 9 bases, with 11 bases remaining between them. CDR3 length: 11 residues. CDR1 DFQATT and CDR2 SNEGSKA come from the germline V gene (reference sequence). CDR3 amino acids: CSARSQGAQYF. The DNA of the CDR3 is TGCAGTGCTAGAAGTCAGGGAGCGCAGTACTTC.

This chain links TRBV28 with TRBJ2-7; a weak D match, TRBD2 (6 bases). The CDR3 totals 16 residues. CDR1 and CDR2 (germline): MDHEN, SYDVKM. Trimming cost V 2 bases and J 6 bases, with 20 bases left between them. Here the CDR3 reads CASSLAGSGGRGEQYF. CDR3 in DNA: TGTGCCAGCAGTTTAGCGGGGAGTGGCGGGCGCGGCGAGCAGTACTTC. Full variable domain (outside the CDR3, taken from reference TRBV28 and TRBJ2-7): DVKVTQSSRYLVKRTGEKVFLECVQDMDHENMFWYRQDPGLGLRLIYFSYDVKMKEKGDIPEGYSVSREKKERFSLILESASTNQTSMYLCASSLAGSGGRGEQYFGPGTRLTVT.

Comments on this clone: Other DNA sequences from this sample encode an identical CDR3 as well. This chain connects TRBV11-3 to TRBJ2-2; no clear D. The CDR3 spans 14 residues. V was clipped by 3 bases and J by 0 bases, with 5 bases between them. CDR1 is SGHNT, CDR2 YENEEA, per germline. The CDR3 sequence: CASSFSTNTGELFF. For the CDR3, the DNA is TGTGCCAGCAGCTTTTCCACGAACACCGGGGAGCTGTTTTTT.

The chain has TRBV10-3 and TRBJ1-6; maybe TRBD1 (5 bases). V was clipped by 5 bases and J by 2 bases, with 10 bases between them. The CDR3 length is 15 residues. Looked up from germline, CDR1 is ENHRY and CDR2 is SYGVKD. CDR3 bases: TGTGCCATCAGTATAACAGGACCCTATAATTCACCCCTCCACTTT. Its translation is CAISITGPYNSPLHF.

This clone was seen only a few times. The CDR3 sequence: CASSRTPGADTQYF. The CDR3 coding sequence is TGTGCCAGCTCACGAACACCGGGGGCGGATACGCAGTATTTT. The genes are TRBV18 and TRBJ2-3; D tentatively reads TRBD1 or TRBD2 (6 bases each). V lost 4 bases and J 6 bases, leaving 14 bases between the germline ends. CDR3 length equals 14 residues. The germline V gene has CDR1 KGHSH and CDR2 LQKENI.

The genes are TRBV30 and TRBJ2-5; D is unresolved. Germline lookup yields CDR1 GTSNPN and CDR2 SVGIG (reference sequence). Trimming cost V 0 bases and J 2 bases, with 10 bases left between them. CDR3 length: 14 amino acids. CDR3 DNA sequence: TGTGCCTGGAGTGTAGGATTGGTGCAAGAGACCCAGTACTTC. It is translated as CAWSVGLVQETQYF. Using reference TRBV30 and TRBJ2-5 for the parts outside the CDR3, the full variable domain is SQTIHQWPATLVQPVGSPLSLECTVEGTSNPNLYWYRQAAGRGLQLLFYSVGIGQISSEVPQNLSASRPQDRQFILSSKKLLLSDSGFYLCAWSVGLVQETQYFGPGTRLLVL.

The chain has TRBV25-1 and TRBJ1-5, with 10 nucleotides matching TRBD1. The V gene's germline CDR1 is MGHDK and CDR2 SYGVNS. The CDR3 loop spans 18 amino acids. V shed 1 base, J shed 2 bases, and the junction held 8 bases outside the gene matches. The CDR3 nucleotides are TGTGCCAGCAGTGAATCCATCGACAGGGGGCTAGGCAATCAGCCCCAGCATTTT. As protein: CASSESIDRGLGNQPQHF.

V and J are TRBV4-1 and TRBJ1-5, with TRBD1 as a possible D gene (5 bases). The CDR3 runs 15 residues. Looked up from germline, CDR1 is MGHRA and CDR2 is YSYEKL. The V end lost 0 bases, the J end lost 5 bases, and 11 bases lay between the germline ends. The DNA of the CDR3 is TGCGCCAGCAGCCAAGATCTAGGGGTATATCAGCCCCAGCATTTT. Translated: CASSQDLGVYQPQHF.